This T cell receptor beta chain was sequenced in a study of radiotherapy plus CTLA-4 blockade in lung cancer. TCRdb keeps only in-frame clones here, not all; method: immunoSEQ multiplex PCR. The sample has about 48,000 clones; 86% are singletons. This CDR3 spans 16 amino acids. The germline CDR1 and CDR2 sequences are GTSNPN and SVGIG (reference sequence). The V end was cut by 2 bases, the J end by 2 bases, with 17 bases between. The source of this sequence is a human donor with non-small cell lung cancer that progressed on radiotherapy plus ipilimumab. Some clones in this sample may be carry-over from other donors' samples. Sequences were derived from peripheral blood, sampled from a patient treated with radiotherapy plus ipilimumab. This sequence joins TRBV30 and TRBJ2-3, with a tentative D call TRBD2 (6 bases). The CDR3 sequence is CAWSTQPGLYTDTQYF. The CDR3 coding sequence is TGTGCCTGGAGTACCCAGCCGGGACTTTACACAGATACGCAGTATTTT. The full variable domain, rest sourced from reference TRBV30 and TRBJ2-3, is SQTIHQWPATLVQPVGSPLSLECTVEGTSNPNLYWYRQAAGRGLQLLFYSVGIGQISSEVPQNLSASRPQDRQFILSSKKLLLSDSGFYLCAWSTQPGLYTDTQYFGPGTRLTVL.